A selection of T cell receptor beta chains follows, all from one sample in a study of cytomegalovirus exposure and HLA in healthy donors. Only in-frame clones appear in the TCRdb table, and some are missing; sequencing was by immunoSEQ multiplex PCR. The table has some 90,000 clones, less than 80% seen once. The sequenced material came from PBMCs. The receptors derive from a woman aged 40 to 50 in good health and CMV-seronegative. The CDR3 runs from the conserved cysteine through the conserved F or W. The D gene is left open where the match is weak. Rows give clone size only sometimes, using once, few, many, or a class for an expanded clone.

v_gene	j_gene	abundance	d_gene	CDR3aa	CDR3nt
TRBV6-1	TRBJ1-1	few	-	CASRLGNTEAFF	TGTGCCAGCCGCCTAGGGAACACTGAAGCTTTCTTT
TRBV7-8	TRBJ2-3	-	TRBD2	CASRKTGGTADTQYF	TGTGCCAGCCGGAAGACGGGAGGGACGGCAGATACGCAGTATTTT
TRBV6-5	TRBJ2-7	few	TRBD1	CASSYAGQGYEQYF	TGTGCCAGCAGTTACGCGGGACAGGGCTACGAGCAGTACTTC
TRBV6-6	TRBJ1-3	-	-	CASSPGYGNTIYF	TGTGCCAGCAGCCCAGGGTACGGAAACACCATATATTTT
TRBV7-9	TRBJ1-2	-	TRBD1	CASDSSRGQGTGYTF	TGTGCCAGCGACTCTTCCCGAGGACAGGGGACAGGCTACACCTTC
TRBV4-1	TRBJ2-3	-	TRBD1	CASSQVGQLTRDTQYF	TGCGCCAGCAGCCAAGTGGGACAGCTTACAAGGGATACGCAGTATTTT
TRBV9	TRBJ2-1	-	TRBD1	CASSGTGSNEQFF	TGTGCCAGCAGCGGGACAGGGTCCAATGAGCAGTTCTTC
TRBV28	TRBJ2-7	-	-	CASSQAAEQYF	TGTGCCAGCAGTCAAGCTGCCGAGCAGTACTTC
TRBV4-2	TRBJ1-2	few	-	CASSQDPGYGYTF	TGTGCCAGCAGCCAAGATCCCGGCTATGGCTACACCTTC
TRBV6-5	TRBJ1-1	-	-	CATSTNRESAFF	TGTGCCACCTCTACCAACAGGGAGAGTGCTTTCTTT
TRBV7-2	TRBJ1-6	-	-	CASTPEQGRTNSPLHF	TGTGCCAGCACCCCAGAGCAGGGCAGGACTAATTCACCCCTCCACTTT
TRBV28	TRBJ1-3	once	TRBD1	CASSFADRGTGNTIYF	TGTGCCAGCAGTTTTGCAGACAGGGGGACTGGAAACACCATATATTTT
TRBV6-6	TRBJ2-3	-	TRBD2	CASSAPGTSGTDTQYF	TGTGCCAGCAGTGCCCCCGGGACTAGCGGGACAGATACGCAGTATTTT
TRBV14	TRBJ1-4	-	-	CASSQMGGEKLFF	TGTGCCAGCAGCCAAATGGGGGGTGAAAAACTGTTTTTT
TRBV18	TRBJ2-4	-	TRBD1	CASSPGTGGLRNIQYF	TGTGCCAGCTCACCCGGGACAGGGGGCCTCCGAAACATTCAGTACTTC
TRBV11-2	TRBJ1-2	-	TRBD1	CASSRDRDYGYTF	TGTGCCAGCAGCAGGGACAGGGACTATGGCTACACCTTC
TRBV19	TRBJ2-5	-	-	CASSILAGETQYF	TGTGCCAGTAGTATACTGGCAGGGGAGACCCAGTACTTC
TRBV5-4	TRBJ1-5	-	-	CASSLDSNQPQHF	TGTGCCAGCAGCTTGGACTCCAATCAGCCCCAGCATTTT
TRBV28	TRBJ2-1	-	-	CASSLDPAGEQFF	TGTGCCAGCAGTTTAGACCCTGCGGGTGAGCAGTTCTTC
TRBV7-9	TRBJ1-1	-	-	CASSLFPRGGDTEAFF	TGTGCCAGCAGCTTATTCCCCCGGGGAGGGGACACTGAAGCTTTCTTT
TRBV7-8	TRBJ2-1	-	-	CASSLIRYYNEQFF	TGTGCCAGCAGCTTAATACGGTACTACAATGAGCAGTTCTTC
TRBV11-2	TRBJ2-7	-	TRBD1	CASSLGPGTGYEQYF	TGTGCCAGCAGCTTAGGCCCCGGGACAGGCTACGAGCAGTACTTC
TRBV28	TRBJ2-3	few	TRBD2	CASSSAGYTDTQYF	TGTGCCAGCAGTTCAGCGGGATACACAGATACGCAGTATTTT
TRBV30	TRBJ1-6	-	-	CAWSVDRQISPLHF	TGTGCCTGGAGTGTTGACAGGCAAATCTCACCCCTCCACTTT
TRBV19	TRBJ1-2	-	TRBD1	CASLQGAGYGYTF	TGTGCCAGTCTCCAGGGGGCAGGGTATGGCTACACCTTC
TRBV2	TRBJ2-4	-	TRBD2	CASNLAGGPTPKNIQYF	TGTGCCAGCAACTTAGCGGGAGGGCCAACCCCCAAAAACATTCAGTACTTC
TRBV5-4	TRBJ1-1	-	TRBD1	CASSRDRGILNTEAFF	TGTGCCAGCAGCCGAGACAGGGGAATCTTAAACACTGAAGCTTTCTTT
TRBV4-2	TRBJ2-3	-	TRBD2	CASSSGLAGIDTQYF	TGTGCCAGCAGCTCAGGACTAGCGGGCATAGATACGCAGTATTTT
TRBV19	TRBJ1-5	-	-	CASSTQVYSNQPQHF	TGTGCCAGTAGTACACAGGTTTATAGCAATCAGCCCCAGCATTTT
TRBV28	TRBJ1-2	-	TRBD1	CASRDRRKDYGYTF	TGTGCCAGCAGGGACAGGAGGAAGGACTATGGCTACACCTTC
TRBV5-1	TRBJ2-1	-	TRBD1	CASSLATGGAGNEQFF	TGCGCCAGCAGCTTGGCCACAGGGGGCGCAGGCAATGAGCAGTTCTTC
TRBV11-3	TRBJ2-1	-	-	CASRAQGYNEQFF	TGTGCCAGCAGGGCGCAGGGATACAATGAGCAGTTCTTC
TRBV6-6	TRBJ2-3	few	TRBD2	CASVIAGGGDTQYF	TGTGCCAGCGTTATAGCGGGAGGGGGAGATACGCAGTATTTT
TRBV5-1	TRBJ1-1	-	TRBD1	CASSLSTGSILGAFF	TGCGCCAGCAGCTTGTCGACAGGGTCCATCCTTGGGGCTTTCTTT
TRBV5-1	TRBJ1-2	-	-	CASKLTRTAYGYPF	TGCGCCAGTAAATTAACCAGGACAGCCTATGGCTACCCCTTC
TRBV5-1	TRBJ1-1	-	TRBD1	CASSVVSGTGCEAFF	TGCGCCAGCAGCGTTGTCTCCGGGACAGGGTGTGAAGCTTTCTTT
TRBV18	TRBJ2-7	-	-	CASSPRGASYEQYF	TGTGCCAGCTCACCCAGGGGGGCCTCCTACGAGCAGTACTTC
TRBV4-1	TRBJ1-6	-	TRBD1	CASSLGQGYNSPLHF	TGCGCCAGCAGCCTGGGACAGGGCTATAATTCACCCCTCCACTTT
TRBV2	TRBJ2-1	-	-	CASGSQGYNEQFF	TGTGCCAGCGGGTCTCAGGGCTACAATGAGCAGTTCTTC
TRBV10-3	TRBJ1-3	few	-	CAISDLVSGNTIYF	TGTGCCATCAGTGATCTAGTCTCTGGAAACACCATATATTTT
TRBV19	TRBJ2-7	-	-	CASSIAGLVYEQYF	TGTGCCAGTAGTATTGCAGGGTTGGTCTACGAGCAGTACTTC
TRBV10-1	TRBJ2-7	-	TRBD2	CAFGGDGPSGGGYF	TGCGCCTTCGGGGGGGACGGGCCATCCGGAGGGGGGTACTTC
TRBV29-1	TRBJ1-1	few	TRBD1	CSVDRTGNTEAFF	TGCAGCGTTGACCGGACAGGGAACACTGAAGCTTTCTTT
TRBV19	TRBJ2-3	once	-	CASSIRQSTDTQYF	TGTGCCAGTAGTATAAGACAGTCCACAGATACGCAGTATTTT
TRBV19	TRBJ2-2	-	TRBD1	CASSLRTGANTGELFF	TGTGCCAGTAGTCTCCGGACAGGGGCGAACACCGGGGAGCTGTTTTTT
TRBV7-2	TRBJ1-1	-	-	CASSLDSLKAFF	TGTGCCAGCAGCCTGGACAGCCTGAAGGCTTTCTTT
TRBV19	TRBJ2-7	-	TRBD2	CASSLVSGSSYEQYF	TGTGCCAGTAGTCTCGTTAGCGGGAGCTCCTACGAGCAGTACTTC
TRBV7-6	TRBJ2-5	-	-	CASSHKGGFRETQYF	TGTGCCAGCAGCCACAAGGGGGGGTTCAGGGAGACCCAGTACTTC
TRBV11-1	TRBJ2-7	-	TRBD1	CDSSTRTGGVAEQYF	TGTGACAGCAGCACTAGGACAGGGGGCGTCGCCGAGCAGTACTTC
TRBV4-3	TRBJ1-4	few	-	CASSQDNSLNEKLFF	TGCGCCAGCAGCCAAGATAACAGTCTTAATGAAAAACTGTTTTTT
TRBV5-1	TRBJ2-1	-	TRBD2	CASSSGRVAGVAYNEQFF	TGCGCCAGCAGCTCAGGAAGGGTAGCGGGAGTCGCCTACAATGAGCAGTTCTTC
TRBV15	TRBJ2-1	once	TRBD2	CATHSGGINEQFF	TGTGCCACGCATAGCGGGGGGATCAATGAGCAGTTCTTC
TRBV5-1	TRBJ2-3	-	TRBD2	CASSWIAGGTDTQYF	TGCGCCAGCAGCTGGATAGCGGGAGGCACAGATACGCAGTATTTT
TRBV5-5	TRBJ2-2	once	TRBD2	CASNAGTSGRLNTGELFF	TGTGCCAGCAACGCCGGGACTAGCGGGAGACTGAACACCGGGGAGCTGTTTTTT
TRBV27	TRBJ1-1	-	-	CASSLSGGIEAFF	TGTGCCAGCAGTTTATCGGGGGGAATTGAAGCTTTCTTT
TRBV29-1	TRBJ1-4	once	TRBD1	CSVRVGTGNEKLFF	TGCAGCGTTAGGGTGGGGACAGGGAACGAAAAACTGTTTTTT
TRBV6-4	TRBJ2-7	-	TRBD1	CASSAGTGSYEQYF	TGTGCCAGTTCTGCCGGGACAGGTTCCTACGAGCAGTACTTC
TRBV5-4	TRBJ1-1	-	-	CASSKNTEAFF	TGTGCCAGCAGTAAAAACACTGAAGCTTTCTTT
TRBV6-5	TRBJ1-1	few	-	CASSYGPNIKSEAFF	TGTGCCAGCAGTTACGGGCCGAATATAAAAAGCGAAGCTTTCTTT
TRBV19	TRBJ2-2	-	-	CASTLGPNTGELFF	TGTGCCAGTACCCTCGGTCCAAACACCGGGGAGCTGTTTTTT